This TCR beta chain originates from a study of T cells in Graves' hyperthyroidism and ophthalmopathy. Study conclusions and caveats: Most thyroid clonotypes that were expanded above 0.001 also turned up in blood.

Those patients with uncontrolled infection, other autoimmune disease, pregnancy or lactation were excluded. For the diagnoses, clinical symptoms, serum thyroxine and TRAb, thyroid ultrasound and orbital computed tomography were used. This clonotype was seen many times. The antigen is unknown. Amplified TCR beta CDR3 regions derived from RNA transcripts. The TCR CDR3 first-round RT-PCR relied on the HTBI primer set. TCRdb re-called the multiplex PCR reads through MiXCR, storing one row per CDR3 protein. Counted here are under 400,000 distinct CDR3 sequences, roughly 13% occurring once; the ten biggest clones make up about 10%. The CDR3 loop spans 12 amino acids. Germline lookup yields CDR1 KGHSH and CDR2 LQKENI. Trimming removed 3 bases at V and 11 bases at J, with 13 bases between.

This chain uses TRBV18 with TRBJ1-1; D may be TRBD1 (5 bases). This clonotype was sampled from a woman aged 55 to 70 with Graves' hyperthyroidism. Sequencing was done on a sample of blood. The CDR3 protein is CASSPGQVPAFF. The CDR3 DNA is TGTGCCAGCTCACCGGGGCAGGTGCCCGCTTTCTTT.